This T cell receptor (beta chain) appears in the sequencing data of a study of blood T cell repertoires in COVID-19 (dated by TCRdb to about 2020). Study-wide context: Samples from collaborators originated in the United States, Italy and Spain and spanned both the acute and convalescent phases of COVID-19. The repertoires were made available in a free public database intended to serve as a resource for research on the immune response to SARS-CoV-2. Where available, HLA class I and class II types were obtained from metadata supplied by the sample provider rather than from assay-based typing. The samples were drawn from two sources: the first 160 participants of the ongoing ImmuneRACE study, and about 1,300 subjects contributed by 6 global collaborators. A de-identified subject ID, COVID-19 status, age in years and sex were almost always included in the sample metadata. The material from the prospective study consisted of cDNA or gDNA derived from T cells, B-cell-depleted T cells, or PBMCs. The dataset comprised deeply sampled blood TCRbeta repertoires from subjects exposed to, actively infected with, or recovered from COVID-19.

A word on this clone: Its binding antigen is unknown. No base qualities exist here, and no much larger clone lies one base off it.

Overall study outcomes, separate from this receptor: How much clinical and demographic metadata was included differed by source and by participant, and the metadata was provided uncurated.

The immunoSEQ Assay, a bias-controlled multiplex PCR, was used to amplify TCRbeta CDR3 regions from genomic DNA. In the source study's methods: The number of nucleated cells in each sample was estimated by amplification of reference gene primers within the assay. To quantify the absolute abundance of each unique TCRbeta CDR3 rearrangement, sequence reads were collapsed and filtered. For each sample, productive Simpson clonality was calculated as the square root of Simpson's diversity index over productive rearrangements. TCRdb retrieved this table from immuneACCESS and kept in-frame rearrangements only. Not all clones are present; in checked studies, unresolved V genes account for under half, and no reason is known for the remainder. Clone size and the V and J calls come from that table; the DNA yielded D and trimming. Present in this sample are 110,000 or so clones, more than 75% of which were seen just once. The ten biggest clones cover approximately 8.1% of the sample.

The germline V gene gives CDR1 as KGHDR and CDR2 as SFDVKD. A distance of 16 bases separates the germline ends of V and J, which lose 5 bases and 6 bases respectively. The CDR3, cysteine through phenylalanine, is 15 amino acids long. Here the CDR3 DNA is all that survives: 45 bases in frame from base 1. Whole blood was collected in K2EDTA tubes by collaborating institutions according to the institutions' own protocols. Collaborator samples were shipped for TCRbeta analysis as frozen whole blood, isolated PBMCs, or DNA extracted from either sample type. The TCR was taken from a middle-aged woman with acute or convalescent COVID-19. This receptor chain uses TRBV24-1 and TRBJ2-1; D gene: possibly TRBD1, on 6 matching bases. The sequencing input was peripheral blood. The sequence in DNA is TGTGCCACCAGTGTAGCCCGGGAAGGGGGCAATGAGCAGTTCTTC. Translated, this is CATSVAREGGNEQFF.